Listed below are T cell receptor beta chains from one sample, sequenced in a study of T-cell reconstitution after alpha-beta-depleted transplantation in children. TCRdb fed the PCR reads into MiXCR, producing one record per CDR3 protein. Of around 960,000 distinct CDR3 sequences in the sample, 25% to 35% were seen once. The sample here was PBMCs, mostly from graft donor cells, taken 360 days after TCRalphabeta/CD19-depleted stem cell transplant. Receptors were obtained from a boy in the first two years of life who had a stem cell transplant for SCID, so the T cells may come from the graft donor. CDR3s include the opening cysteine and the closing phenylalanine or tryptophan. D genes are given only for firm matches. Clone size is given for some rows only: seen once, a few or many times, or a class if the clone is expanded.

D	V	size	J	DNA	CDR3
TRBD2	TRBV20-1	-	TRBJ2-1	TGCAGTGCTAGGGGCGGGGGGAACAGAGAGCAGTTCTTC	CSARGGGNREQFF
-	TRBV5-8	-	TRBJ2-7	TGTGCCACCTATAGCTTCCCCTACGAGCAGTACTTC	CATYSFPYEQYF
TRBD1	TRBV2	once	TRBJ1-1	TGTGCCAGCAGTGCTGAGGGACAGAGGAACACTGAAGCTTTCTTT	CASSAEGQRNTEAFF
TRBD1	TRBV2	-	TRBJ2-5	TGTGCCAGCAGCGACGCGGACAGGAGAAAGAAAGAGACCCAGTACTTC	CASSDADRRKKETQYF
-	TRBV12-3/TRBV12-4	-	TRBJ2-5	TGTGCCACATCTTCGGGGCAGACCCAAGAGACCCAGTACTTC	CATSSGQTQETQYF
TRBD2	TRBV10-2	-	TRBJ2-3	TGCGCCAGCAGGGCTAGCGGGGGGCGGCACGGCACAGATACGCAGTATTTT	CASRASGGRHGTDTQYF
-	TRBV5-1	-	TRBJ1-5	TGCGCCAGCAGCTTGGCCGGAGAGGGCCTTCAGCCCCAGCATTTT	CASSLAGEGLQPQHF
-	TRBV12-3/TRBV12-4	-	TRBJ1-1	TGTGCCAGCGATATCGGGGAGGGGAGAGCGGCTTTCTTT	CASDIGEGRAAFF
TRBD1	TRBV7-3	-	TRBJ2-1	TGTGCCAGCAGCCCAACCGGAGGGACAGGGATGTACAATGAGCAGTTCTTC	CASSPTGGTGMYNEQFF
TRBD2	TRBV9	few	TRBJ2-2	TGTGCCAGCAGCGTATGGCCTAGCGGGGGGGCGAACACCGGGGAGCTGTTTTTT	CASSVWPSGGANTGELFF
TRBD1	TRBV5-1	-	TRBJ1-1	TGCGCCAGCAGCTTCGACAGGGGGAAAGGTAGCACTGAAGCTTTCTTT	CASSFDRGKGSTEAFF
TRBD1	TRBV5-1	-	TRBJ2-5	TGCGCCAGCAGCTTGGGGGACAGGGCGTACACGCAAGAGACCCAGTACTTC	CASSLGDRAYTQETQYF
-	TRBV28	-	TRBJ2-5	TGTGCCAGCATGGTAGGAGACGCCCGCTGGGGGACCCAGTACTTC	CASMVGDARWGTQYF
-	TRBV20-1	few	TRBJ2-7	TGCAGGGGAGCTGGGCAGATGGCCTACGAGCAGTACTTC	CRGAGQMAYEQYF
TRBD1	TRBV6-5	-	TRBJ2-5	TGTGCCAGCGGGGGACAGCCACAAGAGACCCAGTACTTC	CASGGQPQETQYF
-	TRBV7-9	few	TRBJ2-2	TGTGCCAGCAGCTTAGGGGCCAGGGACACCGGGGAGCTGTTTTTT	CASSLGARDTGELFF
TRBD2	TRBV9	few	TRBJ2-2	TGTGCCAGCAGCGAAACTAGCGGGGCTAACACCGGGGAGCTGTTTTTT	CASSETSGANTGELFF
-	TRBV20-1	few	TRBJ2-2	TGCAGTGCTAGCTCATTCCCCACCGGGGAGCTGTTTTTT	CSASSFPTGELFF
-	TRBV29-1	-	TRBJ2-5	TGCAGCGTTGGAATTAGCGAAGAGACCCAGTACTTC	CSVGISEETQYF
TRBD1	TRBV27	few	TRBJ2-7	TGTGCCAGCAGTCCAAGGACAGGGGGTCCGTCCTGGGACTACGAGCAGTACTTC	CASSPRTGGPSWDYEQYF
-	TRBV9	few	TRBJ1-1	TGTGCCAGCAGCACCTTCGGACGGAACACTGAAGCTTTCTTT	CASSTFGRNTEAFF
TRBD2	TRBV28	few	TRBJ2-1	TGTGCCAGCAGTCATATCGGGACTAGCGGGGTGTACAATGAGCAGTTCTTC	CASSHIGTSGVYNEQFF
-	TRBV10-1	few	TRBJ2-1	TGCGCCAGCAGTGAGCCGGGGTATGGAAATGAGCAGTTCTTC	CASSEPGYGNEQFF
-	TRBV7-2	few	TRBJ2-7	TGTGCCAGCAGCTTAGCCTCAGGGAACGAGCAGTACTTC	CASSLASGNEQYF
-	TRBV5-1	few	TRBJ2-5	TGCGCCAGCAGCCGGGGTGGGGTAGGGGAGACCCAGTACTTC	CASSRGGVGETQYF
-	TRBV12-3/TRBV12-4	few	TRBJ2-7	TGTGCCAGCAGTCTTTTCCCTTTGACTACCTACGAGCAGTACTTC	CASSLFPLTTYEQYF
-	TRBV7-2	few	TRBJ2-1	TGTGCCAGCAGCTTATATAGGTCCGGGATCGGTGAGCAGTTCTTC	CASSLYRSGIGEQFF
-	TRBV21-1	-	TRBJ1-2	TGTGCCAGCAGATCCAGGGGGGACAGGGACACCATCGACTATGGCTACACCTTC	CASRSRGDRDTIDYGYTF
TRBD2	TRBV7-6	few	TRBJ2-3	TGTGCCAGCAGCTTAGGGGCTAGCGGAAAATTTAGCACAGATACGCAGTATTTT	CASSLGASGKFSTDTQYF
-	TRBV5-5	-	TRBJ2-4	TGTGCCAGCAGCTTGGGAGGGTCTGGAAACATTCAGTACTTC	CASSLGGSGNIQYF
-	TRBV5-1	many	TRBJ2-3	TGTGCCAGCAGTTTGGGGGGACACACAGATACGCAGTATTTT	CASSLGGHTDTQYF
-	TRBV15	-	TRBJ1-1	TGTGCCACCAGCAGAGACAGGCGTGAAGCTTTCTTT	CATSRDRREAFF
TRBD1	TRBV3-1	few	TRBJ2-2	TGTGCCAGCAGCCTGGGACAGGTCAGACCCGGGGAGCTGTTTTTT	CASSLGQVRPGELFF
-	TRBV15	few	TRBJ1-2	TGTGCCACCAGCGTTGGGGTAGGGCTCGCTGGCTACACCTTC	CATSVGVGLAGYTF
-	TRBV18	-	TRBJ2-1	TGTGCCAGCTCACCAGACGGACTTGGGAGTGGGCAGTTCTTC	CASSPDGLGSGQFF
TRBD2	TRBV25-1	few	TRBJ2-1	TGTGCCAGCCCCTGGGCTAGCGGGAATGAGCAGTTCTTC	CASPWASGNEQFF
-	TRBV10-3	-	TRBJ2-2	TGTGCCATCAGTGAGTCCAAGGGTACCGGGGAGCTGTTTTTT	CAISESKGTGELFF
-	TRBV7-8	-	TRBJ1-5	TGTGCCAGCAGCTTGCAAACCGGGACACGCGGACCCCAGCATTTT	CASSLQTGTRGPQHF
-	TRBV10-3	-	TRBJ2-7	TGTGCCATCAGTGATGGCCCCTACGAGCAGTACTTC	CAISDGPYEQYF
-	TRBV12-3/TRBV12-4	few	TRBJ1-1	TGTGCCAGCAGCTCCGACAGGTCAAGGGAAGCTTTCTTT	CASSSDRSREAFF
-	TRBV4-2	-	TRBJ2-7	TGTGCCAGCAGCCAAGATGCGGGGCTCGACTACGAGCAGTACTTC	CASSQDAGLDYEQYF
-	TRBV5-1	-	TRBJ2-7	TGCGCCAGCAGCTTGGCCCTCAAAGAAGCCTACGAGCAGTACTTC	CASSLALKEAYEQYF
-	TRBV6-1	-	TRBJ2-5	TGTGCCAGCAGTCGGACTGCGAAAGAGACCCAGTACTTC	CASSRTAKETQYF
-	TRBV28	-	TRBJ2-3	TGTGCCAGCAGAGAAAGGGGCCGTACCCCGCGCACAGATACGCAGTATTTT	CASRERGRTPRTDTQYF
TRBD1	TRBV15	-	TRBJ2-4	TGTGCCACCAGCAGAGGGGACAGGGGCGCCAAAAACATTCAGTACTTC	CATSRGDRGAKNIQYF
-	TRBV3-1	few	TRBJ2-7	TGTGCCAGCAGCCAAGATACGGGAATACTAGGTTACGAGCAGTACTTC	CASSQDTGILGYEQYF
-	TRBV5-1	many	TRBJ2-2	TGCGCCAGCAGCTCGCTCACCGGGCCGGAGGTTTTTACCGGGGAGCTGTTTTTT	CASSSLTGPEVFTGELFF
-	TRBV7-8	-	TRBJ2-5	TGTGCCAGCAGCTCCAGCCTAGCCGATGAGACCCAGTACTTC	CASSSSLADETQYF
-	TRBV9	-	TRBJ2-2	TGTGCCAGCAGCGTAGTCGGGTCCCCAGGCACCGGGGAGCTGTTTTTT	CASSVVGSPGTGELFF